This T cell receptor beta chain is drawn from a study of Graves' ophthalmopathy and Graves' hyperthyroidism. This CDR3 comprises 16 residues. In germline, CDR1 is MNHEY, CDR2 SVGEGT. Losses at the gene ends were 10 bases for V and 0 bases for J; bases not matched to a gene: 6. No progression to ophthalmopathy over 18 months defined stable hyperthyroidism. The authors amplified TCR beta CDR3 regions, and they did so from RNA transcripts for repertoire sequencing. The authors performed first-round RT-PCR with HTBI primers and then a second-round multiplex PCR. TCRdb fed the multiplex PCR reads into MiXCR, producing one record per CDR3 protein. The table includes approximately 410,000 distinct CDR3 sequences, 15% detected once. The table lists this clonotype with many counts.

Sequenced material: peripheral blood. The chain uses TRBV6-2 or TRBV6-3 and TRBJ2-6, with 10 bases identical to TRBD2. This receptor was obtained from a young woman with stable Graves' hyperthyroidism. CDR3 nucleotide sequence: TGTGCCACCTCCGTAGCGGGGGGCTCTGGGGCCAACGTCCTGACTTTC. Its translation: CATSVAGGSGANVLTF.